The 8 T cell receptor beta chains reported below all come from one sample, sequenced in a study of identifying expanded T cells in peripheral blood. Here immunoSEQ multiplex PCR was the method, and the copy in TCRdb shows in-frame clones only, minus some. Among more than 85,000 clones listed, more than 70% were seen once. Sequencing was carried out using blood. These receptors were taken from a person aged 18 to 75 in good health.

The rearrangement links TRBV7-9 to TRBJ2-7, with D perhaps TRBD2 (6 bases). The CDR3 is 13 amino acids. CDR1 and CDR2 from the germline V gene are SEHNR and FQNEAQ (reference sequence). V lost 1 base to trimming and J lost 3 bases, with 7 bases between them. The CDR3: CASSLVGGYEQYF. DNA for the CDR3: TGTGCCAGCAGCTTAGTCGGGGGCTACGAGCAGTACTTC.

The J gene is TRBJ1-2, the V gene TRBV5-4, with a possible D match to TRBD1 (5 bases). Germline V lookup: CDR1 SGHNT, CDR2 YYREEE (reference sequence). The CDR3 loop spans 13 amino acids. Trimming took off 6 bases at V and 8 bases at J, with 17 bases between the two ends. In nucleotides, the CDR3 is TGTGCCAGCACCCTTATGGGGGGAAGCGGCTACACCTTC. It is translated as CASTLMGGSGYTF.

The chain carries TRBV5-1 and TRBJ2-1, with 9 bases aligning to TRBD1. The CDR3 consists of 15 residues. Germline CDR1 is SGHRS and CDR2 is YFSETQ. Trimming cost V 4 bases and J 1 base; bases outside gene matches: 3. This CDR3 reads CASSLGTGSYNEQFF. CDR3 bases: TGCGCCAGCAGCCTCGGGACAGGGTCCTACAATGAGCAGTTCTTC.

The genes are TRBV25-1 and TRBJ2-1, with 10 bases matching TRBD1. The CDR3 is 17 residues long. Trimming cost V 4 bases and J 7 bases; bases outside gene matches: 13. Germline V CDR1 and CDR2: MGHDK, SYGVNS. In DNA form, the CDR3 reads TGTGCCAGCAGTGCACCCCTCGGGACAGGGGATGGGAATGAGCAGTTCTTC. Amino acids: CASSAPLGTGDGNEQFF.

The gene calls are TRBV7-9 and TRBJ2-7; D is possibly TRBD2 (6 bases). Trimming shortened V by 6 bases and J by 6 bases, and 24 bases separated the two germline ends. The CDR3 length is 16 residues. CDR1 SEHNR and CDR2 FQNEAQ come from the germline V gene (reference sequence). The CDR3 protein is CASSPSPVLRDSEQYF. CDR3 bases: TGTGCCAGCAGTCCCAGCCCTGTTCTAAGGGACTCCGAGCAGTACTTC.

The chain couples TRBV7-2 to TRBJ2-5; unclear D gene. CDR1 is SGHTA, CDR2 FQGNSA, per germline. Trimming took off 0 bases at V and 1 base at J, with 9 bases between the two ends. CDR3 length equals 15 residues. The CDR3 DNA sequence: TGTGCCAGCAGCTTAGCGCCGAGCTCCCAAGAGACCCAGTACTTC. Encoded protein: CASSLAPSSQETQYF.

The genes are TRBV6-1 and TRBJ1-5, with 7 positions matching TRBD1. Per the germline V gene, CDR1 is MNHNS and CDR2 is SASEGT. This CDR3 has 15 amino acids. Germline trimming cut 7 bases from V and 7 bases from J; bases unmatched to any gene: 13. The CDR3 coding sequence is TGTGCCAGCATGAGTGAGACAGGGTCTTACCAGCCCCAGCATTTT. Residues: CASMSETGSYQPQHF.

The chain employs TRBV7-6 and TRBJ1-1; TRBD1 matches 8 bases. V was pared by 8 bases and J by 3 bases, with 2 bases of the junction left unmatched. Germline V lookup: CDR1 SGHVS, CDR2 FNYEAQ. The CDR3 sequence is 12 residues long. CDR3 residues: CASGDRYTEAFF. The CDR3, as DNA: TGTGCCAGCGGGGACAGGTACACTGAAGCTTTCTTT.